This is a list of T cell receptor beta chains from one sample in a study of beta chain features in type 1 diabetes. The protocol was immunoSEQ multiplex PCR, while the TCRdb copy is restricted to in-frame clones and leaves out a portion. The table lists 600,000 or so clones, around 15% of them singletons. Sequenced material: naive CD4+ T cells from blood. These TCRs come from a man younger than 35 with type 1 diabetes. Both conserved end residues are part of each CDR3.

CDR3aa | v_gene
CASSQLTGDSNQPQHF | TRBV4-1
CASSQDLTGINDNEQFF | TRBV4-2
CAISSPQRGGTDTQYF | TRBV10-3
CASSQGSPLWGNNEQFF | TRBV4-2
CAISDTGANVLTF | TRBV10-3
CASSVVAGTSNEQFF | TRBV9
CASSVLGTASSYNEQFF | TRBV5-1
CASSLQGGGSEAFF | TRBV5-1
CASSLLAGSFDEQYF | TRBV5-1
CASSLEGQGADSPLHF | TRBV7-6
CASSGLEELFF | TRBV2
CASSPRLAGETYNEQFF | TRBV9
CASSQAGHEQFF | TRBV14
CASSEPPGGGTEAFF | TRBV6-1
CASSLSRPGQPGNEQFF | TRBV28
CASSDRGGREKLFF | TRBV27
CASSRTGPPPYF | TRBV7-2
CASSLDSPQLF | TRBV7-2
CSVQGAYEQYF | TRBV20-1
CASSASSNEQFF | TRBV7-3
CASRSSRDSYEQYF | TRBV6-5
CASSSSTGAYEQYF | TRBV11-2
CASSYDGPLDTQYF | TRBV5-4
CASSFGQVSGNTIYF | TRBV7-2
CASRYNNEQFF | TRBV5-4
CASSLVHSGANVLTF | TRBV7-2
CAWSVFRIAYEQYF | TRBV30
CSEIKVNEQFF | TRBV20-1
CASSQSHNSPQHF | TRBV14
CASSDQGNTEAFF | TRBV6-1
CALQGQGKGEQYF | TRBV10-3
CASSTAGQGDGYTF | TRBV9
CASSYAGRRGYYGYTF | TRBV7-2
CASSLARYQETQYF | TRBV7-9
CASSLGPYYEQYF | TRBV7-9
CASSSGTGVLSGNTIYF | TRBV7-9
CASSPGAGRDTGELFF | TRBV5-4
CSVRTVMNTEAFF | TRBV29-1
CASSGGFSLEQFF | TRBV5-6
CSVGDRPNTGELFF | TRBV29-1
CASSLVSVRGMKNIQYF | TRBV7-9
CATSPSGMTYNEQFF | TRBV15
CASSLLGGTEAFF | TRBV6-6
CASSLKGQGGTGELFF | TRBV11-2
CASAGIHEQYF | TRBV12-5
CASTIAGGPAGELFF | TRBV5-4